Described below is a single T cell receptor beta chain sequence and its context. The clone's antigen remains unknown. No much larger clonotype is one base removed from it; base qualities were not supplied. According to the germline V gene, CDR1 reads MGHRA and CDR2 reads YSYEKL. The CDR3 runs 17 residues from the cysteine to the phenylalanine. The CDR3 DNA has 51 bases and is translated from base 1. From V the trimming removes 3 bases and from J it removes 0 bases, while the gene matches leave 7 bases of the junction unaccounted for. The data belong to a study of blood T cell repertoires in COVID-19 (dated by TCRdb to 2020 to 2021). Study-wide context: Collaborator samples came from the United States, Italy and Spain and covered acute and convalescent phases of COVID-19. The repertoires were made available in a free public database intended to serve as a resource for research on the immune response to SARS-CoV-2. The dataset comprised deeply sampled blood TCRbeta repertoires from subjects exposed to, actively infected with, or recovered from COVID-19. The sample metadata nearly always contained a de-identified subject ID, COVID-19 status, age in years and sex. Samples were obtained from the ongoing ImmuneRACE study (first 160 participants) and from 1,000 to 1,500 subjects provided by 6 global collaborators. HLA class I and class II types, where available, came from metadata supplied by the sample provider rather than from assay-based typing. The prospective study material was composed of cDNA or gDNA derived from T cells, B-cell-depleted T cells, or PBMCs. Broader findings and caveats from the paper: The amount of clinical and demographic metadata varied by source and participant and was provided uncurated.

In the prospective study, participants were about 18 to 90 years old, resided in about two dozen geographic areas of the United States, and were enrolled through a virtual design. To assign participants to cohorts, the prospective study relied on clinical history that participants themselves reported in a screening survey and a study questionnaire. For ImmuneRACE Cohort 3, a participant was defined as recovered based on two consecutive negative NP/OP PCR tests, clearance by a healthcare professional, or resolution of symptoms. Mobile phlebotomists in the prospective study collected whole blood, serum and a nasopharyngeal or oropharyngeal swab from every participant. Prospective study participants could optionally give additional blood draws and questionnaires over an approximately two-month period. Before DNA extraction, prospective study blood samples were shipped either frozen or at room temperature.

TCRbeta CDR3 regions were amplified from genomic DNA using the immunoSEQ Assay, a bias-controlled multiplex PCR. As for the authors' bioinformatics: Nucleated cell counts per sample were estimated from amplification of reference gene primers within the assay. To quantify the absolute abundance of each unique TCRbeta CDR3 rearrangement, sequence reads were collapsed and filtered. For each sample, productive Simpson clonality was calculated by taking the square root of Simpson's diversity index across productive rearrangements. Sourced from immuneACCESS, this table was stored by TCRdb with only in-frame sequences that have V and J called. A share of the clones is absent; for the studies checked, an unresolved V gene accounts for under half, and the remainder has no known explanation. V, J and clone size are taken as reported in that table, and D and trimming were inferred from the DNA itself. This sample gives a few hundred thousand clones in total; around 90% of them show up just once. The top ten clonotypes cover 8.5% to 10% of the sample.

The rearrangement combines TRBV4-1 with TRBJ1-3, with 8 central nucleotides matching TRBD1. This sequence was found in a woman aged 18-35 years who had recovered from COVID-19. Sequencing was done on a sample of PBMCs or T cells enriched from blood (not recorded which). The CDR3: CASSQGDRPISGNTIYF. In nucleotides, the sequence is TGCGCCAGCAGCCAGGGGGACAGGCCCATCTCTGGAAACACCATATATTTT.